This TCR beta chain was retrieved from a study of cytomegalovirus exposure and HLA in healthy donors (dated by TCRdb to between 2016 and 2019). In the study overall: An earlier analysis of approximately 640 of the donors reported 250 to 300 Gb of sequence data and approximately 110 million unique TCR beta sequences from approximately 180 million T cells. The later analysis used no new phenotypic data to find candidate immune exposures, relying instead on TCR beta sequences and their occurrence across donors. Among some 410 genotyped donors of the cohort, an average of 235,054 unique TCR beta nucleotide sequences were sequenced per donor, roughly 20% of them non-productive. In a later genetic analysis, genome-wide SNP genotypes for about three fifths of the 666 donors were used, and that subset was treated as a discovery cohort. A later analysis re-examined previously published TCR beta repertoires from roughly 650 donors and added high-resolution HLA genotyping to investigate patterns of TCR occurrence. All discovery cohort repertoires had been generated on a single sequencing platform. To predict cytomegalovirus infection status, the study combined high-throughput TCR immunosequencing, statistical association of individual TCRs with disease status, and machine learning. Both class I and class II loci were covered by HLA typing, at four-digit resolution. The number of donors typed differed by locus, with about 629-630 for A, B, C, DRB1 and DQB1, over 500 for DQA1, over 600 for DPA1, and approximately 470 for DPB1. About 320 gigabases of sequencing data and roughly 90 million unique TCR sequences were included in an early release covering around 650 HLA-typed donors. The aim of the study was to test whether cataloging public T cell receptors could identify signatures of past pathogen exposure. Along with the roughly 670-subject first cohort, a separate validation cohort of 120 different subjects was used. The study profiled the T cell repertoires of 500 to 800 subjects by immunosequencing and related them to cytomegalovirus serostatus. Donor age, sex, ethnicity and CMV serostatus were compiled alongside the repertoire data. To decide whether each TCR beta V gene segment behaved as functional or pseudogenic, an earlier analysis of fewer than 750 of the donors relied on high-throughput TCR beta sequencing. Of the 300 to 500 genotyped donors, 75% to 85% were placed in the genetic ancestry cluster associated with self-reported Caucasian donors. Several DR-DQ haplotypes were treated as single units for association and clustering because of strong linkage in the cohort.

The cohort comprised fewer than 750 healthy bone marrow donors. At the time of sampling, every cohort member was nominally healthy, though immune exposures that went unrecorded were likely present. The donor was CMV seropositive and was included in the group of 250 to 350 seropositive cohort members. Each donor provided a peripheral blood sample, and peripheral blood mononuclear cells were used for TCR beta sequencing. Genomic DNA was extracted from the blood cell samples with the Qiagen DNeasy Blood Extraction Kit. About this clone itself: Its antigen is not yet known.

General findings and caveats noted by the study authors: Compared with the approximately 710-donor mean, donors in an Asian-associated ancestry cluster had fewer N-insertions in productive TCRs, according to a later genetic analysis. A further reported finding was that TCR beta sequences accurately predicted the HLA-A and HLA-B alleles for most subjects in the first cohort. A later analysis found that most CMV-associated TCR beta chains appeared HLA-restricted, with HLA associations seemingly driven largely by CMV exposure. At a false discovery rate of 0.05, a later analysis linked fewer than 20,000 TCR beta sequences to specific HLA alleles. A cluster of highly shared sequence variants was judged likely to be a technical artifact of the sequencing pipeline. In this cohort, only TCR beta chains were sequenced, and detectable features were limited by the absence of alpha or paired-chain data. In a later analysis, TCR association rates were found to vary across HLA loci, with the most associated TCRs seen for DRB1 alleles and the fewest for HLA-C alleles. In a later analysis, several top co-occurrence clusters were reported to appear linked to parvovirus B19, influenza, CMV and Epstein-Barr virus. Correlated functional status among segregating V segments might reflect linkage disequilibrium, but an unknown experimental factor could not be ruled out. When HLA alleles, especially DR and DQ, strongly co-occurred, attributing TCR associations to individual alleles was difficult. Across donors, most TCR sequences were observed very rarely, whereas some public TCRs were present in many individuals. For the cohort, immune exposure information was limited to CMV serostatus. Presence/absence analyses assumed roughly uniform sequencing depth across donors, an assumption that may not hold. Compared with equally common non-associated chains, HLA-associated TCR beta chains in a later analysis were more clonally expanded and had lower generation probabilities. The earlier analysis of some 540 of the donors excluded around 17 rarely observed V segments, including chromosome 9 orphons, because counts were too low. A few of the identified cytomegalovirus-associated TCR beta chains were confirmed in vitro to be specific for cytomegalovirus antigens. In an earlier analysis of some 550 of the donors, most TCR beta V segments were observed in productive rearrangements about 87% or about 30% of the time, broadly matching IMGT annotations. Because HLA typing was missing for some donors at each locus, association tests included only the typed subset. In a later genetic analysis, a missense DCLRE1C variant was associated with V-gene and J-gene trimming of TCR beta chains, and the association was replicated in an independent cohort. The authors suggested that the approach could potentially be generalized to other disease states and immunological phenotypes. The study listed over 150 TCR beta chains as associated with cytomegalovirus. The classifier was reported to diagnose cytomegalovirus status with high specificity and sensitivity in both the original cohort and the validation cohort.

Libraries were built with the immunoSEQ multiplex PCR assay. For the multiplex PCR, a mixture combining 60 forward primers for TCR Vbeta segments and 13 reverse primers for TCR Jbeta segments was used. A multiplex PCR assay on genomic DNA amplified the CDR3 region of rearranged TCR beta genes. The amplified TCR beta libraries were sequenced on the Illumina HiSeq System as 87-base-pair reads. The published analysis was carried out like this. Across the 500 to 850 repertoires, a later analysis counted tens of millions of unique TCR beta chains, about 10 million of which were shared by at least two donors. To remove PCR and sequencing errors, raw reads were error-corrected and collapsed into unique sequences using a nearest-neighbor algorithm that merged closely related sequences. V, D and J gene segments were assigned by aligning CDR3 sequences to IMGT reference sequences. For a sequence to be retained, a match of at least six nucleotides was required to both a V gene segment and a J gene segment. Rearrangements were classified as productive when the CDR3 lacked stop codons and remained in frame with V and J, and all other rearrangements were classified as non-productive. Following IMGT convention, CDR3 was defined as the stretch from the second conserved V-encoded cysteine to the conserved J-encoded phenylalanine. Sequences without an unambiguous match to a single V gene segment were excluded from the earlier analysis of about 600 of the donors. An earlier analysis of several hundred of the donors called V segments functional above 56.7% productive rearrangements and segregating when the between-donor standard deviation exceeded 5%. A statistical classification framework was developed to diagnose cytomegalovirus status using the catalog of TCR beta chain sequences. In a later analysis, V and J genes were assigned by comparing TCR nucleotide sequences against IMGT/GENE-DB human TR gene sequences. The TCRdist pipeline was used in a later analysis to assign CDR3 sequences and most-parsimonious VDJ recombination scenarios. In a later analysis, every TCR beta chain was defined by the combination of its CDR3 amino acid sequence and its V-gene family, and reads without a unique V-gene family were dropped. In a later analysis, around 650 highly shared, low-generation-probability nucleotide sequences were removed to address suspected cross-contamination and a sequencing artifact. A later analysis calculated a clonal expansion index for each public chain from normalized within-repertoire ranks of inferred template counts. In a later analysis, generation probabilities were computed using a VDJ recombination model fitted to out-of-frame rearrangements, and the results were checked against IGoR. Hypergeometric tests were used in a later analysis to score TCR-TCR, TCR-HLA and TCR-CMV co-occurrence, with a repertoire-size bias correction applied to the TCR pairs. To estimate false discovery rates, a later analysis permuted the HLA or CMV assignments 20 times. In a later analysis, co-occurring TCRs were grouped using DBSCAN, and TCRdist sequence similarity was added for clustering within HLA-allele-positive subsets. Repertoires with fewer than 30,000 or more than 120,000 public chains were left out of co-occurrence clustering, as were four to six repertoires with anomalous nucleotide sharing. As stored in TCRdb, this immuneACCESS dataset retains in-frame rearrangements with V and J assigned. A fraction of the clones does not appear; measured against another copy, unresolved V genes explain less than half of the discrepancy, and the remainder lacks a known reason. D and trimming were read from the DNA, whereas the V and J calls and clone size are those reported in that table. The sample's table covers more than 90,000 clones. The top ten clonotypes cover 6.8% of the sample.

The material sequenced was PBMCs. This TCR came from a man between 35 and 55 years old in good health and CMV-seropositive.

CDR3 sequence: CASSIAYEQYF. The base sequence is TGTGCCAGCAGTATCGCCTACGAGCAGTACTTC. Recombination joined TRBV6-6 with TRBJ2-7, with the D segment identity uncertain. From the germline V gene (reference sequence), CDR1 is MNHNY and CDR2 is SVGAGI. The CDR3 runs 11 residues from the cysteine to the phenylalanine. Here the CDR3 DNA is all that survives: 33 bases in frame from base 1. V loses 5 bases of germline sequence and J loses 2 bases, and the interval between the two ends is 4 bases.